The sample holds many counts of the clone carrying this TCR beta chain. The CDR3 covers 13 residues. The germline V gene has CDR1 DFQATT and CDR2 SNEGSKA (reference sequence). Trimming shortened V by 5 bases and J by 2 bases, and 13 bases separated the two germline ends. The data originate from a study of Graves' ophthalmopathy and Graves' hyperthyroidism. In the study overall: Stable hyperthyroidism meant no progression to ophthalmopathy within 18 months of follow-up.

Amplified TCR beta CDR3 regions were obtained using RNA transcripts as template. Scientists carried out first-round RT-PCR using HTBI primers and then a second-round multiplex PCR. TCRdb reprocessed the multiplex PCR reads via MiXCR and lists one record per CDR3 protein. The data hold over a million distinct CDR3 sequences, with less than 45% observed a single time. Patients were left out if they had other autoimmune diseases, uncontrolled infections, pregnancy or lactation. Sequencing was carried out using peripheral blood or thyroid tissue (not recorded which). The TCR comes from an adult man with Graves' hyperthyroidism. The rearrangement uses TRBV20-1 and TRBJ2-7, with D perhaps matching TRBD2 (5 bases). The CDR3, as DNA: TGCAGTGCTGAGTTTTGGGGAGCCTACGAGCAGTACTTC. Its protein product is CSAEFWGAYEQYF.